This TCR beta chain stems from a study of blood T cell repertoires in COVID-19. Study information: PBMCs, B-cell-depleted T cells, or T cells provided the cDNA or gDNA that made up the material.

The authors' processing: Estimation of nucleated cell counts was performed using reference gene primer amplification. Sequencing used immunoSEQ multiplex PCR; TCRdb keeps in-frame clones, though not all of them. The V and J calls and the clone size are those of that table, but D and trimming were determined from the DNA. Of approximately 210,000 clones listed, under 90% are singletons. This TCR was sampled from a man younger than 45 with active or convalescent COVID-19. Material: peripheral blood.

The CDR3 reads CASSLGSFNEQFF. The DNA of the CDR3 is TGCGCCAGCAGCTTGGGCAGTTTCAATGAGCAGTTCTTC. This chain uses TRBV5-1 with TRBJ2-1; no firm D call. This CDR3 has 13 amino acids. The germline V gene encodes CDR1 SGHRS and CDR2 YFSETQ. Trimming shortened V by 0 bases and J by 6 bases, and 7 bases separated the two germline ends.